The rows below give T cell receptor beta chains drawn from one sample of a study of OX40 agonist ivuxolimab in advanced cancers. The table came from immunoSEQ multiplex PCR; TCRdb's copy has only in-frame clones and leaves some out. The sample lists 85,000 to 95,000 clones, roughly 89% seen once, with 0.33% in the top ten. Sequences were derived from CD4+ or CD8+ T cells sorted from blood, sampled in a trial of the OX40 agonist ivuxolimab. These receptors all come from an adult with an advanced solid tumor such as melanoma, head and neck, liver or kidney cancer. CDR3s include the opening cysteine and the closing phenylalanine or tryptophan. Fields, in order: clone size, J gene, D gene, V gene, CDR3 DNA, CDR3 protein. The D gene is left open where the match is weak. Not every row has a clone size; where given, it reads once, few, many or a size class.

few TRBJ1-1 NA TRBV29-1 TGCAGCATGACAGCGCTGAACACTGAAGCTTTCTTT CSMTALNTEAFF
NA TRBJ1-2 TRBD1 TRBV5-1 TGCGCCAGCAGCCCCGGGACAGGGGGCGCGGGTGGCTACACCTTC CASSPGTGGAGGYTF
NA TRBJ1-1 TRBD1 TRBV5-8 TGTGCCAGCAGCGACAGGGGGCTTGTGAACACTGAAGCTTTCTTT CASSDRGLVNTEAFF
NA TRBJ2-1 NA TRBV28 TGTGTCCCTGAGGTCTTCTACAATGAGCAGTTCTTC CVPEVFYNEQFF
NA TRBJ2-6 NA TRBV6-6 TGTGCCAGCAGCCCTAGGGGGGTCTCTGGGGCCAACGTCCTGACTTTC CASSPRGVSGANVLTF
NA TRBJ2-3 NA TRBV5-4 TGTGCCAGCAGCCTGTGGACCAGCACAGATACGCAGTATTTT CASSLWTSTDTQYF
NA TRBJ1-6 NA TRBV9 TGTGCCAGCAGCGTATCTCAACCGGGCAATTCACCCCTCCACTTT CASSVSQPGNSPLHF
NA TRBJ1-4 NA TRBV28 TGTGCCAGCAGGTCACACAGGACGACTAATGAAAAACTGTTTTTT CASRSHRTTNEKLFF
NA TRBJ2-7 NA TRBV14 TGTGCCAGCAGCTCCGGGACACGGGTCTACGAGCAGTACTTC CASSSGTRVYEQYF
NA TRBJ2-7 TRBD2 TRBV19 TGTGCCAGTAGTATAGGTGCGGTGAGGCGGGGGTCCTACGAGCAGTACTTC CASSIGAVRRGSYEQYF
NA TRBJ2-1 TRBD2 TRBV4-2 TGTGCCAGCAGCCAAGGGGGGACTAGCGGGATATATGAGCAGTTCTTC CASSQGGTSGIYEQFF
NA TRBJ1-4 NA TRBV19 TGTGCCAGTAGTATCTCAAGTGTAGAAGAAAAACTGTTTTTT CASSISSVEEKLFF
NA TRBJ2-5 NA TRBV13 TGTGCCAGCAGCTGGGCGGGGGAGACCCAGTACTTC CASSWAGETQYF
NA TRBJ2-1 NA TRBV7-2 TGTGCCAGCAGCTTAGAAGCTTATCTCGAGCAGTTCTTC CASSLEAYLEQFF